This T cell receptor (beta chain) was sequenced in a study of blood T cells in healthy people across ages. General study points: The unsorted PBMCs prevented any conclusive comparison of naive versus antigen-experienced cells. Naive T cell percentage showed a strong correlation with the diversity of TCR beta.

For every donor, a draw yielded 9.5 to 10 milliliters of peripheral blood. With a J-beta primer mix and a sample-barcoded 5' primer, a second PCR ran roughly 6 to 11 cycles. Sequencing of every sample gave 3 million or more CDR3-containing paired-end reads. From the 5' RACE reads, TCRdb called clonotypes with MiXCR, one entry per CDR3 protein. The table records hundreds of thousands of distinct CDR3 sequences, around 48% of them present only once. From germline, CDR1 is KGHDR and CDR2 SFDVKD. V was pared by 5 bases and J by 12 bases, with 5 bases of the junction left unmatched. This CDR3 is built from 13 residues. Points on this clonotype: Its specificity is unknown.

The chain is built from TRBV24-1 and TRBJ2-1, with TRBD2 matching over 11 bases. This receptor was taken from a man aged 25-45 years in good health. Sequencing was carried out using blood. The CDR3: CATSGILAGGQFF. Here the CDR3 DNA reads TGTGCCACCAGTGGAATCCTAGCGGGGGGGCAGTTCTTC.